The rows below give T cell receptor beta chains drawn from one sample of a study of T cell clusters in autoimmune cytopenias. TCRdb re-called the multiplex PCR reads; one entry per CDR3 protein, DNA not given. In all, the sample yields a few thousand distinct CDR3 sequences. The sequenced sample consisted of peripheral blood. The source is a human donor with an autoimmune cytopenia or autoimmune hepatitis (not recorded which). CDR3s include the opening cysteine and the closing phenylalanine or tryptophan. Expanded clones are given a class, and other clones once, few, many or no size at all.

J | V | size | CDR3
TRBJ1-4 | TRBV19 | medium-sized | CASSISGVNEKLFF
TRBJ2-3 | TRBV29-1 | - | CSASGGITDTQYF
TRBJ1-4 | TRBV12-3/TRBV12-4 | medium-sized | CASSSTGADEKLFF
TRBJ1-5 | TRBV6-5 | medium-sized | CASSYSPSFNQPQHF
TRBJ2-7 | TRBV5-1 | - | CASSPGQGGGPNF
TRBJ2-3 | TRBV5-4 | medium-sized | CASSLLAGGDTQYF
TRBJ2-3 | TRBV24-1 | medium-sized | CATSDPSGADTQYF
TRBJ2-7 | TRBV20-1 | - | CSAHTPSSYEQYF
TRBJ1-1 | TRBV6-1 | - | CASTPGGEGAEAFF
TRBJ2-7 | TRBV27 | medium-sized | CASRRGRESYEQYF
TRBJ2-1 | TRBV11-1 | - | CASSPGRGYSLNNEQFF
TRBJ2-1 | TRBV5-1 | - | CASSLASGVNNEQFF
TRBJ2-5 | TRBV6-6 | medium-sized | CASSRRDRGLQETQYF
TRBJ2-7 | TRBV27 | medium-sized | CASSLKGPPYEQYF
TRBJ1-6 | TRBV28 | - | CASSPTSTGSPLHF
TRBJ1-2 | TRBV30 | medium-sized | CAFRVISYGYTF
TRBJ1-6 | TRBV6-4 | - | CASSVGTGKNSPLHF
TRBJ1-2 | TRBV19 | medium-sized | CASRDGGYGYTF
TRBJ1-1 | TRBV5-6 | medium-sized | CASSSRVEAFF
TRBJ1-1 | TRBV6-5 | - | CASSYGTANTEAFF
TRBJ1-5 | TRBV6-1 | medium-sized | CASSYKTESNQPQHF
TRBJ2-1 | TRBV10-3 | - | CAISEIGGGDNEQFF
TRBJ2-1 | TRBV30 | medium-sized | CAWSARNEQFF
TRBJ1-4 | TRBV7-2 | - | CASSLRGQGTGKLFF
TRBJ2-3 | TRBV18 | - | CASSPTLAAYSTDTQYF
TRBJ1-2 | TRBV6-5 | medium-sized | CASSGSQGGYGYTF
TRBJ2-1 | TRBV5-1 | - | CASSLSGGSFNEQFF
TRBJ2-1 | TRBV28 | - | CASSLYPGQYNEQFF
TRBJ2-5 | TRBV6-1 | medium-sized | CASSVLMDREETQYF
TRBJ2-1 | TRBV7-9 | - | CASSLIGLIRGVHNEQFF
TRBJ1-2 | TRBV5-5 | - | CASNLDGTSHNGYTF
TRBJ2-7 | TRBV25-1 | - | CASSVSGASSYEQYF
TRBJ1-4 | TRBV20-1 | - | CSARTGTANEKLFF
TRBJ2-2 | TRBV25-1 | - | CASSKDRNTGELFF
TRBJ2-2 | TRBV6-6 | medium-sized | CASIQFPSGGGRAGELFF
TRBJ2-7 | TRBV29-1 | medium-sized | CSVGQDSSYEQYF
TRBJ2-5 | TRBV10-3 | - | CAISLARETQYF
TRBJ2-6 | TRBV29-1 | - | CSVEGDGANVLTF
TRBJ2-7 | TRBV5-4 | - | CASSLAGERGGSYEQYF
TRBJ2-2 | TRBV5-4 | medium-sized | CASSLGAGQGTGELFF
TRBJ1-1 | TRBV11-1 | - | CASSARVREGNTEAFF
TRBJ2-3 | TRBV7-6 | medium-sized | CASSLLADTQYF
TRBJ2-1 | TRBV27 | medium-sized | CASSSGGGEVYTEQFF
TRBJ1-5 | TRBV7-2 | - | CASSFGGFNQPQHF
TRBJ1-1 | TRBV6-5 | medium-sized | CASSSQGTYTEAFF
TRBJ2-2 | TRBV19 | large | CASTLRWGKAGELFF
TRBJ1-2 | TRBV5-1 | - | CASSLDTETSYGYTF
TRBJ2-3 | TRBV24-1 | medium-sized | CATSEQRGWSTDTQYF
TRBJ1-5 | TRBV6-1 | medium-sized | CASHEPGMNQPQHF
TRBJ2-1 | TRBV19 | medium-sized | CASSILEREGRDNEQFF
TRBJ2-3 | TRBV28 | - | CASSLPARGDTQYF
TRBJ2-7 | TRBV30 | medium-sized | CAWSVGGTPSYEQYF
TRBJ2-2 | TRBV29-1 | large | CSVKAGTSVSGELFF
TRBJ2-3 | TRBV12-3/TRBV12-4 | medium-sized | CASSFGVSTDTQYF
TRBJ1-2 | TRBV7-7 | medium-sized | CASSLMGTANYGYTF
TRBJ2-3 | TRBV19 | medium-sized | CASSSFRGSQYF
TRBJ2-2 | TRBV10-3 | medium-sized | CAIRSTSGTNTGELFF
TRBJ2-3 | TRBV4-3 | - | CASSQRGVSTDTQYF
TRBJ1-2 | TRBV13 | medium-sized | CATSGGSSYGYTF
TRBJ2-1 | TRBV11-1 | medium-sized | CASSLVQGANEQFF